Sequencing of this T cell receptor beta chain was carried out in a study of blood T cell repertoires in COVID-19 (dated by TCRdb to the early 2020s). Concerning the study at large: Samples covering the acute and convalescent phases of COVID-19 were provided by collaborators in the United States, Italy and Spain. The repertoires were released in a freely available public database meant as a resource for research on the immune response to SARS-CoV-2. The material from the prospective study consisted of cDNA or gDNA derived from T cells, B-cell-depleted T cells, or PBMCs. Sample metadata almost always included a de-identified subject ID, COVID-19 status, age in years and sex. Where HLA class I and class II types were available, the types were taken from metadata supplied by the sample provider, not from assay-based typing. The samples were drawn from the first 160 participants of the ongoing ImmuneRACE study and from 1,254 subjects provided by 6 global collaborators. The dataset comprised deeply sampled blood TCRbeta repertoires from subjects exposed to, actively infected with, or recovered from COVID-19. Points the paper makes about the study in general: Clinical and demographic metadata were provided uncurated, with the amount varying by source and participant.

TCRbeta CDR3 regions were amplified from genomic DNA by means of the immunoSEQ Assay, a bias-controlled multiplex PCR. In the authors' own workflow: The number of nucleated cells in each sample was estimated from the amplification of reference gene primers within the assay. To quantify the absolute abundance of each unique TCRbeta CDR3 rearrangement, sequence reads were collapsed and filtered. For each sample, productive Simpson clonality was calculated as the square root of Simpson's diversity index over productive rearrangements. Imported from immuneACCESS, the table was reduced by TCRdb to in-frame sequences with V and J called. These copies leave out some clones; in studies compared against another copy, an unresolved V gene accounts for under half, and the cause of the remainder is not known. The V and J calls and clone size were taken over from that table, and D and trimming were inferred from the DNA. The sample table records about 200,000 clones; more than 75% of these occur just once. Together, the top ten hold around 6% of the sample.

Participants in the prospective study were aged roughly 18 to 100 years, lived in some 24 United States geographic areas, and enrolled through a virtual design. In the prospective study, cohorts were assigned on the basis of participant-reported clinical history obtained from a screening survey and a study questionnaire. In the prospective study, whole blood, serum and a nasopharyngeal or oropharyngeal swab were collected from each participant by mobile phlebotomists. Participants in the prospective study had the option to provide additional blood draws and questionnaires over a 2-month period. Blood samples from the prospective study were shipped frozen or at room temperature prior to DNA extraction. The germline V gene yields KGHSH for CDR1 and LQKENI for CDR2. The germline V end is reduced by 3 bases and the J end by 5 bases; junction bases left unmatched: 4. CDR3 length: 14 amino acids, cysteine to phenylalanine. Here the CDR3 DNA is all that survives: 42 bases in frame from base 1.

As concerns this clone: This receptor's antigen is unknown. Per-base quality was not reported, and no clone a single base away is much larger than it.

This TCR came from a man in his forties with acute COVID-19. The V gene is TRBV18 and the J gene is TRBJ2-1, and 7 junction bases match TRBD1. Specimen: PBMCs or T cells enriched from blood (not recorded which). The CDR3: CASSPGQWDNEQFF. The DNA sequence reads TGTGCCAGCTCACCGGGACAGTGGGACAATGAGCAGTTCTTC. Supplemented by the reference TRBV18 and TRBJ2-1 proteins around the CDR3, the complete variable domain is NAGVMQNPRHLVRRRGQEARLRCSPMKGHSHVYWYRQLPEEGLKFMVYLQKENIIDESGMPKERFSAEFPKEGPSILRIQQVVRGDSAAYFCASSPGQWDNEQFFGPGTRLTVL.